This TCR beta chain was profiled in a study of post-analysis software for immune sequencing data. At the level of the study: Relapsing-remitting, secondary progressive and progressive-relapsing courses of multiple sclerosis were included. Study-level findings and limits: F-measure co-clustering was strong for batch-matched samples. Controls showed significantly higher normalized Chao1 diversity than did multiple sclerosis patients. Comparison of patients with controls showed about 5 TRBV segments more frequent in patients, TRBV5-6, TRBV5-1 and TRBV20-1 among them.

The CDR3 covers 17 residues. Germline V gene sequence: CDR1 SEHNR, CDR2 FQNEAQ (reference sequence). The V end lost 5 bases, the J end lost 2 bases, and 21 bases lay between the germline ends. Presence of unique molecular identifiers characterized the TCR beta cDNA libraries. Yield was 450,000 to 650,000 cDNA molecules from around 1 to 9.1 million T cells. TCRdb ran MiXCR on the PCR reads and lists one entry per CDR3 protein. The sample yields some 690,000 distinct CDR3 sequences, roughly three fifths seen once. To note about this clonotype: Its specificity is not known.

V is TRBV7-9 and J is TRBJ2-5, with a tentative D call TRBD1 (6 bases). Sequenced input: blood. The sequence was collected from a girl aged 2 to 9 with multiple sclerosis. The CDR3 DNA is TGTGCCAGCAGCACGGGACGGGGACATCATAGGCAAGAGACCCAGTACTTC. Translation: CASSTGRGHHRQETQYF.